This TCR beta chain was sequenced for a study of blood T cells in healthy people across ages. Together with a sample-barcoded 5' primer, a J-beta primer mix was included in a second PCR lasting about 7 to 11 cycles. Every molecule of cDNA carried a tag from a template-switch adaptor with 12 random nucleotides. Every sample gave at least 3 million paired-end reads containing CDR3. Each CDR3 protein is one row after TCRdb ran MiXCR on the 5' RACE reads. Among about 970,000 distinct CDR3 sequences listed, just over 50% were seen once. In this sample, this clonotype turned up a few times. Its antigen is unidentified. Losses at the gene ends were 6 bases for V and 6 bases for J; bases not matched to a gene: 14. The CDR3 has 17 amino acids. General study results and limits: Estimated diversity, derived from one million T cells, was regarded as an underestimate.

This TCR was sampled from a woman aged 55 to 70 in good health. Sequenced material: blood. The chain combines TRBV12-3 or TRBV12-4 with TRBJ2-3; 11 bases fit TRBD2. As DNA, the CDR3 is TGTGCCAGCAGACCTGGGGGACTAGCGGCCCAGAGGGATACGCAGTATTTT. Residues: CASRPGGLAAQRDTQYF.